A single sample is the source of the 3 T cell receptor beta chains below, sequenced in a study of post-analysis software for immune sequencing data. Built from TCR beta cDNA, the libraries had unique molecular identifiers in them. TCRdb redid the calling of the PCR reads with MiXCR, one entry per CDR3 protein. The sample holds about 460,000 distinct CDR3 sequences, around 40% seen once. Study-level points and caveats: There were a handful of TRBV segments more frequent in patients than controls, and TRBV5-6, TRBV5-1 and TRBV20-1 were among them.

These receptors have no identified antigens. Sequencing was performed on blood. Receptors were obtained from a girl between 10 and 17 years old with multiple sclerosis.

The genes are TRBV7-2 and TRBJ2-7; TRBD2 agrees at 8 bases. The length of the CDR3 is 13 residues. In germline, CDR1 is SGHTA, CDR2 FQGNSA. V was pared by 3 bases and J by 7 bases, with 5 bases of the junction left unmatched. The CDR3 protein is CASSFTGGREQYF. The CDR3 region has the DNA TGTGCCAGCAGCTTTACGGGAGGGAGGGAGCAGTACTTC.

As regards this clonotype: This CDR3 fails to terminate in the conserved phenylalanine or tryptophan, so it likely reflects a read error. Here the CDR3 DNA reads TGTGCCAGCAGACCGTTGGACAGGGTAGACACTGAAGCTTTCTGT. Amino acids: CASRPLDRVDTEAFC. V and J are TRBV6-2 or TRBV6-3 and TRBJ1-1; the match to TRBD1 covers 8 bases. CDR1 is MNHEY, CDR2 SVGEGT, per germline. V was clipped by 6 bases and J by 3 bases; unmatched bases: 9. The CDR3 sequence is 15 residues long.

This clonotype was detected a few times. The gene calls are TRBV30 and TRBJ1-2; 7 bases agree with TRBD1. The CDR3 sequence is 13 residues long. The germline V gene has CDR1 GTSNPN and CDR2 SVGIG (reference sequence). V dropped 0 bases and J dropped 4; count of bases not matched to a gene: 2. In DNA, the CDR3 is TGTGCCTGGAGTGTTTCAGGGGGCTATGGCTACACCTTC. Translated, it gives CAWSVSGGYGYTF.